This is a list of T cell receptor beta chains from one sample in a study of neurological immune-mediated disorders. TCRdb processed the 5' RACE reads anew with MiXCR; each CDR3 protein has one entry. This sample has around 100,000 distinct CDR3 sequences; roughly a tenth occur once, and the top ten carry more than 2.5%. The sequencing input was PBMCs. All receptors come from a female donor with HTLV-1-associated myelopathy (HAM/TSP). CDR3s include the opening cysteine and the closing phenylalanine or tryptophan. A D gene is named only where the DNA matches it firmly. A row's size may be missing; if present it is once, few, many or a size class.

V gene,D gene,clone size,CDR3 length,J gene,CDR3 DNA,CDR3 protein
TRBV5-1,NA,many,15,TRBJ2-2,TGCGCCAGCAGCCGGGCGGGCGACCCCACCGGGGAGCTGTTTTTT,CASSRAGDPTGELFF
TRBV29-1,NA,many,13,TRBJ2-7,TGCAGCGTCCAGGAGACGGCGGATTACGAGCAGTACTTC,CSVQETADYEQYF
TRBV7-2,TRBD1,NA,14,TRBJ2-7,TGTGCCAGCAGCTTAGAGACAGGGGGGTACGAGCAGTACTTC,CASSLETGGYEQYF
TRBV27,TRBD1,many,16,TRBJ1-6,TGTGCCAGCACCGAGGACAGGACACACTATAATTCACCCCTCCACTTT,CASTEDRTHYNSPLHF
TRBV28,NA,NA,14,TRBJ1-6,TGTGCCTCTAGACAGAGCTCCTATAATTCACCCCTCCACTTT,CASRQSSYNSPLHF
TRBV29-1,TRBD1,many,10,TRBJ2-1,TGCAGCGCCGAAGGGACAGGGTTGTTCTTC,CSAEGTGLFF
TRBV12-3/TRBV12-4,NA,many,17,TRBJ1-6,TGTGCCAGCACCCTTCTTCTGGGCCAGACCGATAATTCACCCCTCCACTTT,CASTLLLGQTDNSPLHF
TRBV5-1,NA,many,15,TRBJ2-2,TGCGCCAGCAGCTTGCAGGGGACGAACACCGGGGAGCTGTTTTTT,CASSLQGTNTGELFF
TRBV28,TRBD2,many,13,TRBJ2-5,TGTGCCAGCAGGGCGGGGGGTTTGGAGACCCAGTACTTC,CASRAGGLETQYF
TRBV12-3/TRBV12-4,NA,many,13,TRBJ2-2,TGTGCCAGCAGAAAACAGGGAGCCGGGGAGCTGTTTTTT,CASRKQGAGELFF
TRBV6-2/TRBV6-3,TRBD1,many,18,TRBJ1-1,TGTGCCAGCAGTTACCCCTTAAATCCGGGACAGATAAACACTGAAGCTTTCTTT,CASSYPLNPGQINTEAFF
TRBV6-5,NA,many,15,TRBJ2-3,TGTGCCAGCAGTCCCCCCCCACCTTACACAGATACGCAGTATTTT,CASSPPPPYTDTQYF
TRBV21-1,NA,NA,18,TRBJ1-4,TGTGCCAGGAGCAAGGGTGGGAGGGCTAGTGGCCCGAATGAAAAACTGTTTTTT,CARSKGGRASGPNEKLFF
TRBV5-1,NA,many,15,TRBJ2-1,TGCGCCAGCAGATCCCCCGGGGCCCCGGGCAATGAGCAGTTCTTC,CASRSPGAPGNEQFF